The T cell receptor (beta chain) described here comes from a study of blood T cells in healthy people across ages. Study outcomes and limitations: Observed TCR beta diversity showed a strong correlation with the percentage of naive T cells as measured by flow cytometry.

Using a J-beta primer mix together with a sample-barcoded 5' primer, a second PCR was run for about 6 to 12 cycles. Each CDR3 protein is one row after TCRdb ran MiXCR on the 5' RACE reads. The sample holds some 1 million distinct CDR3 sequences; 40% to 50% are singletons and the top ten take approximately 17%. The CDR3 sequence is 11 residues long. For this clonotype: As yet, its antigen is unknown. The germline gene is not matched at one end of the junction; a read error may be the cause.

Isolation per sample recovered at least 7 million PBMCs. This TCR came from a woman in her sixties in good health. The J gene is TRBJ1-2, the V gene TRBV12-3 or TRBV12-4; D gene uncertain. The specimen was blood. In DNA form, the CDR3 reads TGTGCCAGCAGGTTAAACTACGGCTACACCTTC. This sequence encodes CASRLNYGYTF.